The clone carrying this T cell receptor (beta chain) occurred a few times. The antigen is undetermined. Time point of the sample: patch test 3, about 24 weeks after DPC sensitization. Treatment noted: therapeutic diphenylcyclopropenone sensitization with weekly scalp DPC. The germline V gene has CDR1 SGHRS and CDR2 YFSETQ. The CDR3 has 16 residues. Trimming removed 5 bases from V and 4 bases from J, with 16 bases in between. This entry comes from a study of human T cells and chemical hapten exposure. Across the whole study: Alopecia universalis, totalis or areata was present in patients who were mostly female. Findings of the study overall: Significantly more large CDR3 similarity clusters were formed by expanded TCRs than by controls. TCRs above 1 in 1000 frequency did not change with DPC sensitization.

TCRdb recomputed calls from the RACE reads with MiXCR, one row per CDR3 protein. This table has about 82,000 distinct CDR3 sequences, over 10% appearing once. The V call is TRBV5-1, the J call TRBJ1-6; the D gene is possibly TRBD1 (5 bases). This receptor was taken from a woman aged 45-60 years with alopecia areata. Some clones in this sample may be carry-over from other donors' samples. The sample consisted of whole blood, taken in connection with sensitization to the hapten diphenylcyclopropenone (DPC). CDR3 sequence reads: CASSLEGTTYNSPLHF. DNA of the CDR3: TGCGCCAGCAGTCTGGAGGGGACGACGTATAATTCACCCCTCCACTTT.